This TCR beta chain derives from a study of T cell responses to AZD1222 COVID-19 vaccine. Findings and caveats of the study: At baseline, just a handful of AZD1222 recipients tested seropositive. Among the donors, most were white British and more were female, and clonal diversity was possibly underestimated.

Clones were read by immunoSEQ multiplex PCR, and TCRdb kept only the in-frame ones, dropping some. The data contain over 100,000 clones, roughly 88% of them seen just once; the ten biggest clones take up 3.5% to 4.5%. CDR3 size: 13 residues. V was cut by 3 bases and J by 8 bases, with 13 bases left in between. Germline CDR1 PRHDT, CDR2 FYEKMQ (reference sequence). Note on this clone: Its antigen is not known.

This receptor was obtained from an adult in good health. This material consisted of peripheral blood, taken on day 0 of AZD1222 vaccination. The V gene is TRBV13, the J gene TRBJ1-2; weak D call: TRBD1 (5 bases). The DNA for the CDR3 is TGTGCCAGCAGCTTCTTCGGGGGTTCCGGCTACACCTTC. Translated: CASSFFGGSGYTF.